The rows below give T cell receptor beta chains drawn from one sample of a study of technical replicates of blood from a handful of donors. Libraries were prepared by immunoSEQ multiplex PCR; TCRdb keeps only in-frame clonotypes and omits some of them. Counted here are more than 65,000 clones, 80% to 90% occurring once; the ten biggest clones make up around 4.6%. Sequenced sample: PBMCs. The receptors come from a human donor in good health. Some clones in this sample may be carry-over from other donors' samples. Each CDR3 is given with its conserved first and last residue. The D gene is left open where the match is weak. Clone size is given for some rows only: seen once, a few or many times, or a class if the clone is expanded.

TRBJ1-6	-	TRBV7-2	TRBD1	CASSYLGQGASSPLHF	TGTGCCAGCAGCTACTTGGGACAGGGGGCGAGTTCACCCCTCCACTTT
TRBJ2-3	once	TRBV2	-	CASTHSTDTQYF	TGTGCCAGCACCCATTCCACAGATACGCAGTATTTT
TRBJ1-2	-	TRBV4-1	TRBD1	CASSGTGGDYGYTF	TGCGCCAGCAGCGGAACAGGGGGAGACTATGGCTACACCTTC
TRBJ2-2	-	TRBV5-1	-	CASSLRERTGELFF	TGCGCCAGCAGCTTACGGGAAAGAACCGGGGAGCTGTTTTTT
TRBJ2-1	-	TRBV11-2	TRBD2	CASSSGLAGSYNEQFF	TGTGCCAGCAGCTCTGGACTAGCGGGCTCCTACAATGAGCAGTTCTTC
TRBJ2-1	once	TRBV30	TRBD2	CAWSRGRGLAGGPPQGNEQFF	TGTGCCTGGAGTCGGGGGAGAGGACTAGCGGGAGGCCCCCCGCAGGGCAATGAGCAGTTCTTC
TRBJ2-7	-	TRBV6-4	TRBD2	CASIEGLAGMAYEQYF	TGTGCCAGCATAGAGGGACTAGCGGGAATGGCCTACGAGCAGTACTTC
TRBJ1-3	-	TRBV25-1	-	CASSESGGSGNTIYF	TGTGCCAGCAGTGAATCGGGGGGCTCTGGAAACACCATATATTTT
TRBJ1-6	-	TRBV7-9	-	CASSLGQGTGSPLHF	TGTGCCAGCAGCTTAGGGCAGGGTACTGGTTCACCCCTCCACTTT
TRBJ2-2	-	TRBV27	TRBD2	CASSRPRGGSSGELFF	TGTGCCAGCAGCCGCCCGCGGGGGGGAAGCTCCGGGGAGCTGTTTTTT
TRBJ2-7	-	TRBV6-1	-	CASSVEPATPYEQYF	TGTGCCAGCAGTGTGGAGCCGGCCACCCCCTACGAGCAGTACTTC
TRBJ1-1	-	TRBV2	-	CASSLQRMNTEAFF	TGTGCCAGCAGTTTACAGAGAATGAACACTGAAGCTTTCTTT
TRBJ2-7	-	TRBV6-5	-	CASSYGQAQDEQYF	TGTGCCAGCAGTTACGGGCAGGCGCAAGACGAGCAGTACTTC
TRBJ1-1	few	TRBV2	-	CASSDSRPEAFF	TGTGCCAGCAGTGACTCCAGGCCTGAAGCTTTCTTT
TRBJ1-1	-	TRBV7-3	-	CASSLGQGTTEAFF	TGTGCCAGCAGCTTAGGCCAGGGGACCACTGAAGCTTTCTTT
TRBJ1-3	-	TRBV29-1	-	CSVVTGGNTIYF	TGCAGCGTTGTTACGGGAGGAAACACCATATATTTT
TRBJ2-4	-	TRBV5-1	-	CASSLVAGVRGVVKDQYF	TGCGCCAGCAGCTTGGTGGCCGGTGTCAGGGGGGTGGTGAAAGATCAGTACTTC
TRBJ2-3	-	TRBV20-1	-	CSARYADTQYF	TGCAGTGCTCGCTACGCGGATACGCAGTATTTT
TRBJ2-6	-	TRBV19	-	CASTRDISGANVLTF	TGTGCCAGTACCAGGGACATCTCTGGGGCCAACGTCCTGACTTTC
TRBJ2-7	-	TRBV15	-	CATSVGTHSYEQYF	TGTGCCACCAGCGTCGGGACACACTCCTACGAGCAGTACTTC
TRBJ1-2	once	TRBV5-6	TRBD1	CASSIDRGLYGYTF	TGTGCCAGCAGTATCGACAGGGGGCTTTATGGCTACACCTTC
TRBJ2-1	-	TRBV18	-	CASSPYSKHEQFF	TGTGCCAGCTCACCTTATAGCAAGCATGAGCAGTTCTTC
TRBJ2-2	-	TRBV11-2	-	CASSLGGNYGELFF	TGTGCCAGCAGCTTAGGAGGAAATTACGGGGAGCTGTTTTTT
TRBJ1-6	-	TRBV19	-	CASNRYNSPLHF	TGTGCCAGTAACAGGTATAATTCACCCCTCCACTTT
TRBJ1-1	-	TRBV9	-	CASSAGMNTEAFF	TGTGCCAGCAGCGCGGGTATGAACACTGAAGCTTTCTTT
TRBJ2-3	-	TRBV13	-	CASSPPSWSLGPLPQYF	TGTGCCAGCAGCCCCCCCAGTTGGAGCCTCGGCCCGTTGCCGCAGTATTTT
TRBJ1-5	once	TRBV4-2	-	CASSQDPGQPQHF	TGTGCCAGCAGCCAAGATCCCGGTCAGCCCCAGCATTTT
TRBJ2-7	few	TRBV4-3	TRBD2	CASSRQWGGSFIYEQYF	TGCGCCAGCAGCCGGCAGTGGGGCGGGAGTTTCATCTACGAGCAGTACTTC
TRBJ1-1	-	TRBV5-1	-	CASSLRPGDTEAFF	TGCGCCAGCAGCTTGAGGCCAGGGGACACTGAAGCTTTCTTT
TRBJ2-3	-	TRBV4-1	-	CASSRFLGRGTDTQYF	TGCGCCAGCAGCCGGTTCCTAGGGCGGGGCACAGATACGCAGTATTTT
TRBJ1-5	-	TRBV2	-	CASKGGTGHQPQHF	TGTGCCAGCAAGGGGGGGACGGGACATCAGCCCCAGCATTTT
TRBJ2-5	once	TRBV2	-	CASSEDRTQYF	TGTGCCAGCAGTGAAGATAGGACCCAGTACTTC
TRBJ2-1	-	TRBV19	-	CASSIVTGNEQFF	TGTGCCAGTAGTATAGTCACGGGCAATGAGCAGTTCTTC
TRBJ2-7	-	TRBV12-2	-	CASRSPGLADSYEQYF	TGTGCAAGTCGCTCACCGGGACTAGCCGACTCCTACGAGCAGTACTTC
TRBJ2-5	once	TRBV7-9	TRBD2	CASSLTGRLAGPGAETQYF	TGTGCCAGCAGCTTAACGGGACGGCTAGCGGGGCCGGGGGCAGAGACCCAGTACTTC
TRBJ2-1	once	TRBV5-1	-	CASSGAGARGEQFF	TGCGCCAGCAGCGGGGCAGGGGCCCGAGGGGAGCAGTTCTTC
TRBJ2-7	-	TRBV7-3	TRBD1	CASSLSGQGTYEQYF	TGTGCCAGCAGCTTGTCGGGACAGGGGACGTACGAGCAGTACTTC
TRBJ2-1	-	TRBV2	-	CASSDLLALNEQFF	TGTGCCAGCAGTGATCTTCTAGCGCTCAATGAGCAGTTCTTC
TRBJ2-1	-	TRBV5-4	TRBD2	CASERGGNEQFF	TGTGCCAGCGAGCGGGGGGGCAATGAGCAGTTCTTC
TRBJ1-2	-	TRBV5-4	-	CASSLGGGTGRDGYTF	TGTGCCAGCAGCCTGGGAGGGGGTACAGGGCGGGATGGCTACACCTTC
TRBJ2-1	few	TRBV6-4	TRBD2	CASSDSSSGTIDEQFF	TGTGCCAGCAGTGACTCTTCTAGCGGGACGATCGATGAGCAGTTCTTC
TRBJ2-1	-	TRBV27	-	CASSLFDSDEQFF	TGTGCCAGCAGTTTATTTGACAGTGATGAGCAGTTCTTC
TRBJ1-1	-	TRBV6-5	TRBD1	CASSSGGQGDTEAFF	TGTGCCAGCAGTTCCGGCGGACAGGGAGATACTGAAGCTTTCTTT
TRBJ2-1	-	TRBV11-2	TRBD1	CASSLGFWDRVSSNEQFF	TGTGCCAGCAGCTTAGGTTTCTGGGACAGGGTCTCCTCCAATGAGCAGTTCTTC
TRBJ2-5	-	TRBV2	-	CASSEQGRLETQYF	TGTGCCAGCAGTGAACAGGGAAGATTGGAGACCCAGTACTTC
TRBJ2-5	-	TRBV10-2	-	CASSTGEAETQYF	TGCGCCAGCAGTACGGGAGAAGCGGAGACCCAGTACTTC
TRBJ2-2	-	TRBV29-1	-	CSGGLGLTGELFF	TGCAGCGGGGGGCTAGGGCTCACCGGGGAGCTGTTTTTT
TRBJ1-6	-	TRBV7-2	-	CASSFQDMGYSPLHF	TGTGCCAGCAGCTTCCAGGACATGGGTTATTCACCCCTCCACTTT
TRBJ2-1	-	TRBV19	-	CASTRTALTYNEQFF	TGTGCCAGTACCAGGACAGCCCTTACCTACAATGAGCAGTTCTTC
TRBJ2-1	once	TRBV5-8	-	CASSLYPTRQSNEQFF	TGTGCCAGCAGCTTGTACCCCACACGCCAAAGTAACGAGCAGTTCTTC
TRBJ1-1	-	TRBV27	TRBD1	CASSSGQGAFTEAFF	TGTGCCAGCAGTTCTGGACAGGGGGCATTCACTGAAGCTTTCTTT
TRBJ1-6	-	TRBV23-1	-	CASSHPSPGERTSSYNSPLHF	TGCGCCAGCAGTCACCCCTCCCCCGGGGAGAGGACGAGCTCCTATAATTCACCCCTCCACTTT
TRBJ2-1	-	TRBV5-6	-	CASSSPYSSSYNEQFF	TGTGCCAGCAGCTCCCCCTACTCGAGCTCCTACAATGAGCAGTTCTTC
TRBJ2-7	once	TRBV6-1	-	CASIRDRGSYEQYF	TGTGCCAGCATTCGAGACAGAGGATCCTACGAGCAGTACTTC
TRBJ1-5	once	TRBV5-8	-	CASSLPRQPQHF	TGTGCCAGCAGCTTGCCCCGTCAGCCCCAGCATTTT
TRBJ1-1	-	TRBV19	TRBD1	CASSIGPDRGNTEAFF	TGTGCCAGTAGTATAGGGCCTGACAGGGGGAACACTGAAGCTTTCTTT